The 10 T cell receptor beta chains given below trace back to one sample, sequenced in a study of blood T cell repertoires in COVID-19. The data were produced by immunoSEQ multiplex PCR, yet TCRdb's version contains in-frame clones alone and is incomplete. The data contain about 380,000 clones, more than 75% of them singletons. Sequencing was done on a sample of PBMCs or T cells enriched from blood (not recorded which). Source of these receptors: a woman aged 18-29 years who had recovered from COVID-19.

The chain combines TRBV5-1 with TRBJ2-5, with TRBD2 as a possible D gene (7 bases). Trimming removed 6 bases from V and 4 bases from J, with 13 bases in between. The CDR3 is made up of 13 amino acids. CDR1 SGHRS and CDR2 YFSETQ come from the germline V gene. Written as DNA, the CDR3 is TGCGCCAGCAAACTGGGGGGGGCAGAGACCCAGTACTTC. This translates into CASKLGGAETQYF.

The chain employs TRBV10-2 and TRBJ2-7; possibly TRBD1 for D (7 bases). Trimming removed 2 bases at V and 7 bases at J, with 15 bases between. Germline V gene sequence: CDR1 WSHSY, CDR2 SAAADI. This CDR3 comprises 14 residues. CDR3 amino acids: CASSEQQGRWEQYF. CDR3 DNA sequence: TGCGCCAGCAGTGAGCAACAGGGGAGGTGGGAGCAGTACTTC.

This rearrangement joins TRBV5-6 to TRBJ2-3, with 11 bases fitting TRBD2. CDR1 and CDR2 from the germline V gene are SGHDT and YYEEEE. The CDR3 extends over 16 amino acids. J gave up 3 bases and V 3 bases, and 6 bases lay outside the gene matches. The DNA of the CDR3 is TGTGCCAGCAGCTGGTATCTAGCGGGGGGAACAGATACGCAGTATTTT. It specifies CASSWYLAGGTDTQYF.

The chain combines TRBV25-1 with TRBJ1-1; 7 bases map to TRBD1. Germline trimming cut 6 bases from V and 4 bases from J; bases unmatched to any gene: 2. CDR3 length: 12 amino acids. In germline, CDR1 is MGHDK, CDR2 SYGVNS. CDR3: CASSRGTTEAFF. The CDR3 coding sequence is TGTGCCAGCAGCAGGGGGACCACTGAAGCTTTCTTT.

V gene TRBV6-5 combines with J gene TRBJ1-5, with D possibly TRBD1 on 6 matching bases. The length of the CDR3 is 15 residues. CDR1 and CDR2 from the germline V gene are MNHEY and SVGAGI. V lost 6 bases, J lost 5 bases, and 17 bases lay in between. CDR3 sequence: CASRRGTKRDQPQHF. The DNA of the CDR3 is TGTGCCAGCAGGAGGGGGACAAAAAGGGATCAGCCCCAGCATTTT.

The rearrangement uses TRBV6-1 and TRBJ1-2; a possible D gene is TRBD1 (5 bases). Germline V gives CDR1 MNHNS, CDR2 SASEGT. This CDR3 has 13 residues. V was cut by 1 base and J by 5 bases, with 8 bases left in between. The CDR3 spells CASSEVQGYGYTF. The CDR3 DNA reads TGTGCCAGCAGTGAAGTCCAGGGATATGGCTACACCTTC.

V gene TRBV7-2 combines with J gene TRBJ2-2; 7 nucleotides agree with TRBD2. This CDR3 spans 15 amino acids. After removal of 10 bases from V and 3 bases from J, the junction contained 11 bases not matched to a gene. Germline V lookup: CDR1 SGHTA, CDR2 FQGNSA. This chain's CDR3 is CAIPVGGIYTGELFF. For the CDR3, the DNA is TGTGCCATCCCAGTGGGGGGGATTTACACCGGGGAGCTGTTTTTT.

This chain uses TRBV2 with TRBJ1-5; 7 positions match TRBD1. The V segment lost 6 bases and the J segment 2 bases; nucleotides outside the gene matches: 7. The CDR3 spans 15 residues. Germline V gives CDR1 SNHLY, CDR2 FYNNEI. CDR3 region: CASRRDGQGNQPQHF. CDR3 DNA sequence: TGTGCCAGCAGACGCGACGGACAGGGCAATCAGCCCCAGCATTTT.

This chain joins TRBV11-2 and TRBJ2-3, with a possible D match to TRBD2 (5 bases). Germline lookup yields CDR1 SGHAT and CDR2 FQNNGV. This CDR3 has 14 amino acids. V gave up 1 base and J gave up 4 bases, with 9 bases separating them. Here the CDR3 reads CASSLVAFSDTQYF. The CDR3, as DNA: TGTGCCAGCAGCTTAGTAGCGTTTTCAGATACGCAGTATTTT. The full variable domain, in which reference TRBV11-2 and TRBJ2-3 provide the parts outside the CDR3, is EAGVAQSPRYKIIEKRQSVAFWCNPISGHATLYWYQQILGQGPKLLIQFQNNGVVDDSQLPKDRFSAERLKGVDSTLKIQPAKLEDSAVYLCASSLVAFSDTQYFGPGTRLTVL.

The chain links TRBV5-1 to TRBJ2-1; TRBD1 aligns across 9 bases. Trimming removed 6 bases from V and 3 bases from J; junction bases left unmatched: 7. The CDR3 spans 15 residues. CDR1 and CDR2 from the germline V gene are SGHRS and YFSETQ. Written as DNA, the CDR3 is TGCGCCAGCATCCCCGGGACAGGGCTCTACAATGAGCAGTTCTTC. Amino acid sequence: CASIPGTGLYNEQFF.